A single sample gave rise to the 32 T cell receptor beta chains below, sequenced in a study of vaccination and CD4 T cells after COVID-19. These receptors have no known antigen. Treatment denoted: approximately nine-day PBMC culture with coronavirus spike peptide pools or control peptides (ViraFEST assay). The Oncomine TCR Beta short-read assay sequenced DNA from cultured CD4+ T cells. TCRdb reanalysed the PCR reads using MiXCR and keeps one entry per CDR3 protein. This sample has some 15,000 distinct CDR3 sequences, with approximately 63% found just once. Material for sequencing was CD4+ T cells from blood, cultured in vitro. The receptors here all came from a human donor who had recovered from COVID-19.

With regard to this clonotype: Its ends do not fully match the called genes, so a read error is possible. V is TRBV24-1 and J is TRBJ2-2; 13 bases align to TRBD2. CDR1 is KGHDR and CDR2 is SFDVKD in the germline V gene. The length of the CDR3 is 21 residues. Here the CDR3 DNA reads TGTGCCACCAGTGCTTTGGGGGACAGGCCGACTAGCGGGAGGCACACCGGGGAGCTGTTTTTT. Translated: CATSALGDRPTSGRHTGELFF.

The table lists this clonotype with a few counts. The CDR3 DNA reads TGTGCCAGCAGCTCCCTACTAGCGGAATCCTACAATGAGCAGTTCTTC. Its translation is CASSSLLAESYNEQFF. The V call is TRBV7-9, the J call TRBJ2-1; 8 bases match TRBD2. Per germline, CDR1 SEHNR and CDR2 FQNEAQ (reference sequence). V was clipped by 4 bases and J by 1 base; unmatched bases: 6. The CDR3 sequence is 16 residues long.

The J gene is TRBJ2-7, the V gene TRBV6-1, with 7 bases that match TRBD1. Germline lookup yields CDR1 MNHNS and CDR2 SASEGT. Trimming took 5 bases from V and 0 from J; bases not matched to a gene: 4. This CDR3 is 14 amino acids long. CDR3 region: CASSRDRDSYEQYF. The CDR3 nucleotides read TGTGCCAGCAGTCGCGACAGGGACTCCTACGAGCAGTACTTC.

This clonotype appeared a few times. The CDR3 DNA reads as TGTGCCAGCACGACATCCTCGACAGGGGCGCATGGCTACACCTTC. This translates into CASTTSSTGAHGYTF. The chain carries TRBV6-1 and TRBJ1-2, with 8 nucleotides matching TRBD1. Germline CDR1 MNHNS, CDR2 SASEGT. V shed 7 bases and J 6 bases; nucleotides not matched to a gene: 13. This CDR3 spans 15 amino acids.

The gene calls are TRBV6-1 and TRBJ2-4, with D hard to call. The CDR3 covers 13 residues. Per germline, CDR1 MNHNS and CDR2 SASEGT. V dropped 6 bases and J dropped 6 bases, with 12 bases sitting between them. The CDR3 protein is CASRGSSGNIQYF. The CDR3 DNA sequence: TGTGCCAGCAGGGGCAGTTCTGGAAACATTCAGTACTTC.

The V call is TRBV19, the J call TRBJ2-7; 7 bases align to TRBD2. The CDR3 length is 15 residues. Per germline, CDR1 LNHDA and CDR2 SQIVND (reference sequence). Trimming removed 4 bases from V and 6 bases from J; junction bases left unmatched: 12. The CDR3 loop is CASSTGLTTSTEQYF. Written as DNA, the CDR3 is TGTGCCAGTAGTACAGGACTTACGACTAGCACCGAGCAGTACTTC.

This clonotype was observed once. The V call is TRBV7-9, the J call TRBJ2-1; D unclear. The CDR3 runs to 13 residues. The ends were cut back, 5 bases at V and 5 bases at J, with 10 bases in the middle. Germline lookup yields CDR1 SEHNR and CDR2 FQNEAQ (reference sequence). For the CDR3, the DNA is TGTGCCAGCAGCCCCCCCCCGCACAATGAGCAGTTCTTC. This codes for CASSPPPHNEQFF.

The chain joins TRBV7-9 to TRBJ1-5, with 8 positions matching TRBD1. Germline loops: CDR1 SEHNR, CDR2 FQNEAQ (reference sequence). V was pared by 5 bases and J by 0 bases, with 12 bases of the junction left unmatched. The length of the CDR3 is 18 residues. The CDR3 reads CASSPKTGVGYSNQPQHF. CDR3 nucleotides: TGTGCCAGCAGCCCCAAGACAGGGGTGGGGTATAGCAATCAGCCCCAGCATTTT. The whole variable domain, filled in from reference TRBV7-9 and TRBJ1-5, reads DTGVSQNPRHKITKRGQNVTFRCDPISEHNRLYWYRQTLGQGPEFLTYFQNEAQLEKSRLLSDRFSAERPKGSFSTLEIQRTEQGDSAMYLCASSPKTGVGYSNQPQHFGDGTRLSIL.

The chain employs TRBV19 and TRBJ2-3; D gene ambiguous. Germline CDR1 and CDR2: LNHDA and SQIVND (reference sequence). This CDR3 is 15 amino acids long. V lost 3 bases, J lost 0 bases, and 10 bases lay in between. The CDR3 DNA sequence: TGTGCCAGTAGTATCATCCATACTAGCACAGATACGCAGTATTTT. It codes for CASSIIHTSTDTQYF.

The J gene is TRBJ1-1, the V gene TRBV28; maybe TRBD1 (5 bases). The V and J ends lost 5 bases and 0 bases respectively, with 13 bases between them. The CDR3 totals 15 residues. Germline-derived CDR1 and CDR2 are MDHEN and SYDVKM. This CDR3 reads CASSDSTVMNTEAFF. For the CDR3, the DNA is TGTGCCAGCAGTGATTCGACAGTGATGAACACTGAAGCTTTCTTT.

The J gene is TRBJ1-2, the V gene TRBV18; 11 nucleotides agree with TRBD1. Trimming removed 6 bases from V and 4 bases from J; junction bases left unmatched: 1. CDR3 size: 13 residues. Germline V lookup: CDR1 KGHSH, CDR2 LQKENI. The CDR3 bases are TGTGCCAGCTCCGGGACAGGGGGCTATGGCTACACCTTC. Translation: CASSGTGGYGYTF. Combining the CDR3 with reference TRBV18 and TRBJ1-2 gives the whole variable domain NAGVMQNPRHLVRRRGQEARLRCSPMKGHSHVYWYRQLPEEGLKFMVYLQKENIIDESGMPKERFSAEFPKEGPSILRIQQVVRGDSAAYFCASSGTGGYGYTFGSGTRLTVV.

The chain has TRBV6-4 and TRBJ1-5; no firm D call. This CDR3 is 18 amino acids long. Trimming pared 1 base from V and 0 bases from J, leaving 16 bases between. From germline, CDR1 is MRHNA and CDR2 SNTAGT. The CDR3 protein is CASSDYSGRPYSNQPQHF. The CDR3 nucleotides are TGTGCCAGCAGTGACTACAGCGGGAGACCCTATAGCAATCAGCCCCAGCATTTT.

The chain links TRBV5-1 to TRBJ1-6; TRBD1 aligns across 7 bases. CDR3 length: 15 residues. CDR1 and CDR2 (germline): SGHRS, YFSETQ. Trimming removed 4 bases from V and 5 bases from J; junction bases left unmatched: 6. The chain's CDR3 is CASSPTGRDNSPLHF. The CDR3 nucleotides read TGCGCCAGCAGCCCGACAGGGAGGGATAATTCACCCCTCCACTTT.

DNA of the CDR3: TGTGCCAGCACCGCGGGATCGGTCACCGGGGAGCTGTTTTTT. Protein: CASTAGSVTGELFF. The rearrangement joins TRBV2 to TRBJ2-2; the D gene is possibly TRBD2 (6 bases). The CDR3 runs to 14 residues. The V end was cut by 7 bases, the J end by 4 bases, with 13 bases between. Germline values: CDR1 SNHLY, CDR2 FYNNEI. The full variable domain, in which reference TRBV2 and TRBJ2-2 provide the parts outside the CDR3, is EPEVTQTPSHQVTQMGQEVILRCVPISNHLYFYWYRQILGQKVEFLVSFYNNEISEKSEIFDDQFSVERPDGSNFTLKIRSTKLEDSAMYFCASTAGSVTGELFFGEGSRLTVL.

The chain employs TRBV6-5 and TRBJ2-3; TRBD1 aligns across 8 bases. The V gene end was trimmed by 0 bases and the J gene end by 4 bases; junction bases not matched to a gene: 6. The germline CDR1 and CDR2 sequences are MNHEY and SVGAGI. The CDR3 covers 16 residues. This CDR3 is CASSYSRTGFSDTQYF. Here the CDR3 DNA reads TGTGCCAGCAGTTACTCTCGGACAGGGTTCTCAGATACGCAGTATTTT.

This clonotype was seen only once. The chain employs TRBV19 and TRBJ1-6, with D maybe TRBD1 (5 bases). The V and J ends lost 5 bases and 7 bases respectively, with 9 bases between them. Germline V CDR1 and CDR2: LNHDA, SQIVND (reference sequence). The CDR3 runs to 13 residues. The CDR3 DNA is TGTGCCAGTAGTTGGGACGGAAATTCACCCCTCCACTTT. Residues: CASSWDGNSPLHF.

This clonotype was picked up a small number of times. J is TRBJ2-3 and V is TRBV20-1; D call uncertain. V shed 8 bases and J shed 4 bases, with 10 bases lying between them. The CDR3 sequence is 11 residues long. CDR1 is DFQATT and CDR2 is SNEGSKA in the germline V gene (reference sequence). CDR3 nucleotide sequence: TGCAGTTCAGAAAAGGCAGATACGCAGTATTTT. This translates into CSSEKADTQYF.

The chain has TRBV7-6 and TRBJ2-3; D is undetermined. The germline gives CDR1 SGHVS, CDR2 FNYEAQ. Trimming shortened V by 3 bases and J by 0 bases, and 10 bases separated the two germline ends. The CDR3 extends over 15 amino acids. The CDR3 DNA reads TGTGCCAGCAGCTTGGGCGGAACTAGCACAGATACGCAGTATTTT. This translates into CASSLGGTSTDTQYF. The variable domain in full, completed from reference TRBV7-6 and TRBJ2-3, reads GAGVSQSPRYKVTKRGQDVALRCDPISGHVSLYWYRQALGQGPEFLTYFNYEAQQDKSGLPNDRFSAERPEGSISTLTIQRTEQRDSAMYRCASSLGGTSTDTQYFGPGTRLTVL.

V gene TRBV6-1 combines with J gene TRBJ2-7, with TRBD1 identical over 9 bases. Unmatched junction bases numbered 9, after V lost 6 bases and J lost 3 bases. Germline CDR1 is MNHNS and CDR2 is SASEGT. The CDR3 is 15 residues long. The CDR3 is CASRPTGGSVYEQYF. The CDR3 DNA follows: TGTGCCAGCAGACCTACAGGGGGCTCGGTCTACGAGCAGTACTTC.

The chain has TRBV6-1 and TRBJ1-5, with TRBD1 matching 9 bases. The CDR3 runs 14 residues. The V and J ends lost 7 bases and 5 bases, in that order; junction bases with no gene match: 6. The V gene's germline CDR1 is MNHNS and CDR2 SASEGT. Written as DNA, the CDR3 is TGTGCCAGCAAACGGGGACAGGGATATCAGCCCCAGCATTTT. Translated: CASKRGQGYQPQHF.

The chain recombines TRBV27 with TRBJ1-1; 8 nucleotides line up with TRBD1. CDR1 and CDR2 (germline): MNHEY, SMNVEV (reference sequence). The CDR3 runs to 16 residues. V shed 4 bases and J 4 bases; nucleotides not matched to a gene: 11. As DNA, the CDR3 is TGTGCCAGCAGTTCTCTCCTGACAGGGGTTGTCACTGAAGCTTTCTTT. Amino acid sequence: CASSSLLTGVVTEAFF.

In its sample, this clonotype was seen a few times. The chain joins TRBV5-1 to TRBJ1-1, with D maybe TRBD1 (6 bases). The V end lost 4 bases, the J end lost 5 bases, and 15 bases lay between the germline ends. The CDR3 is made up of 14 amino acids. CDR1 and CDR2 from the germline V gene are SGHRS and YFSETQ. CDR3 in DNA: TGCGCCAGCAGCCTAAATCAGGGGCGAACTGAAGCTTTCTTT. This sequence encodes CASSLNQGRTEAFF.

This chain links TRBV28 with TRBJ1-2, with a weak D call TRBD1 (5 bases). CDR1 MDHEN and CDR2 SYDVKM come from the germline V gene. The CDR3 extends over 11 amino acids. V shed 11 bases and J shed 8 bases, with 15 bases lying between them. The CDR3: CACEQVGGYTF. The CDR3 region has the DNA TGTGCCTGCGAACAGGTGGGGGGCTACACCTTC.

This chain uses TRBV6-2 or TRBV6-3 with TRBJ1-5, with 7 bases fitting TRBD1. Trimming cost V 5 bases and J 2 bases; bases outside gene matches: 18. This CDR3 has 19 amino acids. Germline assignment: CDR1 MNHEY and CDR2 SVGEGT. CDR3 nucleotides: TGTGCCAGCAGTCCCCAACGAATACCGACAGGGTTGGGCAATCAGCCCCAGCATTTT. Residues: CASSPQRIPTGLGNQPQHF.

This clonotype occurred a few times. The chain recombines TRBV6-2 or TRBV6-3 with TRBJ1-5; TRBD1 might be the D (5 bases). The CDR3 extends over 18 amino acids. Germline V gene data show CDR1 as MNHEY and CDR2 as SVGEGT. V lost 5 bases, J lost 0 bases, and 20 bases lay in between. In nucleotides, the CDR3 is TGTGCCAGCAGTCAACCGGGACTCAGGGAGTATAGCAATCAGCCCCAGCATTTT. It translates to CASSQPGLREYSNQPQHF.

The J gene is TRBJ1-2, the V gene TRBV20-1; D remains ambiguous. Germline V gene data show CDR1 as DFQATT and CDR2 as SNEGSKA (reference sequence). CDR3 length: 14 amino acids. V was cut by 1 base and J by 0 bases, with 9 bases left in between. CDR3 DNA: TGCAGTGCTAGAGCGCCAGCCACTAACTATGGCTACACCTTC. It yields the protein CSARAPATNYGYTF.

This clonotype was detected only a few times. As DNA, the CDR3 is TGTGCCAGCAGCGACGGGACACTGTTCTACGAGCAGTACTTC. Protein sequence: CASSDGTLFYEQYF. This sequence joins TRBV2 and TRBJ2-7; tentatively, D is TRBD1 (6 bases). In germline, CDR1 is SNHLY, CDR2 FYNNEI. Trimming left V 6 bases short and J 3 bases short, with 15 bases between. CDR3 length: 14 residues.

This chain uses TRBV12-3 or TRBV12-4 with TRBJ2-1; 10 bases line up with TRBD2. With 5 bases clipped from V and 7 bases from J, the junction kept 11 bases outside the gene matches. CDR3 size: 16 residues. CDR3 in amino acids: CASSERRLAGGNEQFF. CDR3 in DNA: TGTGCCAGCAGTGAGCGGCGACTAGCGGGTGGGAATGAGCAGTTCTTC.

In DNA, the CDR3 is TGCGCCAGCAGCTCCCCAGGTCGAGACTATGGCTACACCTTC. Its protein product is CASSSPGRDYGYTF. The chain links TRBV5-1 to TRBJ1-2; D is ambiguous. Germline CDR1 reads SGHRS; CDR2 reads YFSETQ. The CDR3 has 14 amino acids. V was clipped by 3 bases and J by 3 bases, with 12 bases between them.

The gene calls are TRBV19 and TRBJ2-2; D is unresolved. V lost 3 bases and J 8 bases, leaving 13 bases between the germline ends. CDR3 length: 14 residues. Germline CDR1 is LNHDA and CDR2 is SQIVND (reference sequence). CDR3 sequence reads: CASSMGMKGGELFF. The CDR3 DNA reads TGTGCCAGTAGTATGGGGATGAAAGGTGGGGAGCTGTTTTTT.

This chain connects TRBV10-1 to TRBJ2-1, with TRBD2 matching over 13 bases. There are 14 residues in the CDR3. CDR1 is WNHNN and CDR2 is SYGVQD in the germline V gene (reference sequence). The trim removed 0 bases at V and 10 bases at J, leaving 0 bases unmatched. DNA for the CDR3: TGCGCCAGCAGTGAGTCGGGACTAGCGGGGGAGCAGTTCTTC. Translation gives CASSESGLAGEQFF.

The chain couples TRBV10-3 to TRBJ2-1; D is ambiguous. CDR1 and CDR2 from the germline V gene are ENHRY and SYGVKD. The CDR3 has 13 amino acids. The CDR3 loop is CGPMDRINNEQFF. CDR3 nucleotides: TGTGGCCCCATGGACCGGATAAACAATGAGCAGTTCTTC.